Listed below are T cell receptor beta chains from one sample, sequenced in a study of blood T cell repertoires in COVID-19. Some clones are missing from TCRdb's copy, which holds only in-frame ones; the method was immunoSEQ multiplex PCR. The data hold fewer than 200,000 clones, with under 85% observed a single time. Sequenced material: peripheral blood. The receptors come from a man aged 60 to 75 who had recovered from COVID-19. The CDR3 runs from the conserved cysteine through the conserved F or W. The D gene is left open where the match is weak. Clone size is given for some rows only: seen once, a few or many times, or a class if the clone is expanded.

J gene	clone size	CDR3 length	D gene	V gene	CDR3 DNA	CDR3 protein
TRBJ2-5	NA	13	NA	TRBV7-6	TGTGCCAGCAGCCCGCGCGAGCAAGAGACCCAGTACTTC	CASSPREQETQYF
TRBJ2-7	once	14	TRBD1	TRBV18	TGTGCCAGCTCACCATCCGGGACAGCCTACGAGCAGTACTTC	CASSPSGTAYEQYF
TRBJ1-4	NA	14	NA	TRBV6-2/TRBV6-3	TGTGCCAGCAGTTCCGCAGGGCGCCGTGAAAAACTGTTTTTT	CASSSAGRREKLFF
TRBJ1-3	NA	11	NA	TRBV20-1	TGCAGTGCTAGGGGGCAGAACACCATATATTTT	CSARGQNTIYF
TRBJ2-4	NA	13	NA	TRBV29-1	TGCAGCGTAGGGGGGACAGCTAAAAACATTCAGTACTTC	CSVGGTAKNIQYF
TRBJ2-5	NA	16	TRBD2	TRBV3-1/TRBV3-2	TGTGCCAGCAGCCAGTTAGCGGGGGCCAGGGGGGAGACCCAGTACTTC	CASSQLAGARGETQYF
TRBJ2-7	NA	15	TRBD1	TRBV11-3	TGTGCCAGCAGCTTAGGTGGGACAGGGCCCTACGAGCAGTACTTC	CASSLGGTGPYEQYF
TRBJ1-4	NA	14	NA	TRBV5-5	TGTGCCAGCAGCTTGTGGGCTGCTAATGAAAAACTGTTTTTT	CASSLWAANEKLFF
TRBJ2-2	NA	14	NA	TRBV5-1	TGCGCCAGCAGCTTGGGTCAGTCCACCGGGGAGCTGTTTTTT	CASSLGQSTGELFF
TRBJ2-1	NA	17	TRBD2	TRBV18	TGTGCCAGCTCACTCCGGGAGGGAGACTATTTTGACAATGAGCAGTTCTTC	CASSLREGDYFDNEQFF
TRBJ1-3	NA	16	TRBD1	TRBV5-3	TGTGCCAGAACCGTGACAGGGACTGACTCTGGAAACACCATATATTTT	CARTVTGTDSGNTIYF
TRBJ1-3	NA	19	NA	TRBV4-2	TGTGCCAGCAGCCAAGATGAAACAGGGTTCTTTGGATCGGGAAACACCATATATTTT	CASSQDETGFFGSGNTIYF
TRBJ1-3	NA	16	TRBD1	TRBV5-4	TGTGCCAGCAGCTTGGGACCACAGGGGAGAGGAAACACCATATATTTT	CASSLGPQGRGNTIYF
TRBJ1-2	NA	12	NA	TRBV10-3	TGTGCCAACTTGGCCCCGGGCTATGGCTACACCTTC	CANLAPGYGYTF
TRBJ1-2	NA	12	NA	TRBV6-2/TRBV6-3	TGTGCCAGCAGTTACGGGGGCGGTGGCTACACCTTC	CASSYGGGGYTF
TRBJ1-3	NA	15	TRBD1	TRBV11-2	TGTGCCAGCAGCTTGGGGACAGTCTCTGGAAACACCATATATTTT	CASSLGTVSGNTIYF
TRBJ2-7	NA	14	NA	TRBV3-1/TRBV3-2	TGTGCCAGCAACCAAGGGCAAGAGGGCTACGAGCAGTACTTC	CASNQGQEGYEQYF
TRBJ1-1	once	14	NA	TRBV6-4	TGTGCCAGCAGCCCACTCGCAAGTTCCACTGAAGCTTTCTTT	CASSPLASSTEAFF
TRBJ1-1	NA	14	NA	TRBV5-1	TGCGCCAGCAGCTTGACAGGGATGAACACTGAAGCTTTCTTT	CASSLTGMNTEAFF
TRBJ2-3	NA	13	NA	TRBV6-5	TGTGCCAGCAGTTTAGTCGCGGCAGATACGCAGTATTTT	CASSLVAADTQYF
TRBJ1-6	NA	15	TRBD1	TRBV7-2	TGTGCCAGCAGCTTACCTGGACAGGGAAATTCACCCCTCCACTTT	CASSLPGQGNSPLHF
TRBJ2-1	once	16	NA	TRBV4-1	TGCGCCAGAGCCGCGAGGAGGTGCGGGGAAGGGAATGAGCAGTTCTTC	CARAARRCGEGNEQFF
TRBJ1-1	few	14	NA	TRBV4-1	TGCGCCAGCAGCCCCCACGGGGTCGGGCCGGAAGCTTTCTTT	CASSPHGVGPEAFF
TRBJ1-1	NA	15	TRBD1	TRBV5-4	TGTGCCAGCAGCTTGGGGGGACAGGGGATAGGTGAAGCTTTCTTT	CASSLGGQGIGEAFF
TRBJ2-3	NA	16	TRBD2	TRBV7-2	TGTGCCAGCAGAGACCGGGGGGGATCTAGCACAGATACGCAGTATTTT	CASRDRGGSSTDTQYF
TRBJ2-5	NA	18	TRBD2	TRBV5-4	TGTGCCAGCAGCTCAGGACTAGCGGGGCTCCTCCAGGCGGAGACCCAGTACTTC	CASSSGLAGLLQAETQYF
TRBJ1-6	NA	13	NA	TRBV11-3	TGTGCCAGCAGCTTAGGGCCACCGTCACCCCTCCACTTT	CASSLGPPSPLHF
TRBJ2-3	once	14	TRBD2	TRBV13	TGTGCCAGCAGCGCGACTAGCGGCTCAGATACGCAGTATTTT	CASSATSGSDTQYF
TRBJ2-5	NA	14	NA	TRBV7-2	TGTGCCAGCAGACCTGGGGGGGCCGGGGAGACCCAGTACTTC	CASRPGGAGETQYF
TRBJ2-7	NA	14	TRBD1	TRBV18	TGTGCCAGCTCATCCCCGGGACAGAAGTACGAGCAGTACTTC	CASSSPGQKYEQYF
TRBJ2-6	NA	16	NA	TRBV6-5	TGTGCCAGCAGTTGGGAGCGGGCCTCTGGGGCCAACGTCCTGACTTTC	CASSWERASGANVLTF
TRBJ2-5	NA	14	NA	TRBV5-1	TGCGCCAGCAGTGAAACTAGTCAGGCGGAGACCCAGTACTTC	CASSETSQAETQYF
TRBJ2-5	NA	14	NA	TRBV7-2	TGTGCCAGCAGCCCCCAAAGCGGACAAGAGACCCAGTACTTC	CASSPQSGQETQYF
TRBJ1-2	few	13	NA	TRBV7-2	TGTGCCAGCAGCTTAGGTGGCGGCCTGGGCTACACCTTC	CASSLGGGLGYTF
TRBJ2-7	NA	12	TRBD1	TRBV12-3/TRBV12-4	TGTGCCAGCAGTAACAGGGGGTACCCCCCGGACTTC	CASSNRGYPPDF
TRBJ1-2	NA	14	NA	TRBV9	TGTGCCAGCAGCGTAGGCGGGGAAGACTATGGCTACACCTTC	CASSVGGEDYGYTF
TRBJ2-3	NA	14	NA	TRBV20-1	TGCAGTGCTAGTGACCCGTCGGGCACAGATACGCAGTATTTT	CSASDPSGTDTQYF
TRBJ2-4	NA	15	NA	TRBV19	TGTGCCAGTAGTATATCAGGGTCGGGCAAAAACATTCAGTACTTC	CASSISGSGKNIQYF
TRBJ2-1	NA	14	NA	TRBV27	TGTGCCAGCAGGAGTAGCGGTTCCTACAATGAGCAGTTCTTC	CASRSSGSYNEQFF
TRBJ2-3	NA	16	TRBD1	TRBV6-2/TRBV6-3	TGTGCCAGCAGTGCCCCGGGACAGGGGGCAATAGATACGCAGTATTTT	CASSAPGQGAIDTQYF
TRBJ2-2	NA	17	TRBD1	TRBV7-3	TGTGCCAGCAGCAGACACAGGGGGGTGACGAACACCGGGGAGCTGTTTTTT	CASSRHRGVTNTGELFF
TRBJ2-3	NA	14	NA	TRBV6-5	TGTGCCAGCAGTTCCGTTTCGGGGGCAGATACGCAGTATTTT	CASSSVSGADTQYF
TRBJ2-5	NA	14	TRBD1	TRBV5-4	TGTGCCAGCAGCACTCACAGGGGGGAAGAGACCCAGTACTTC	CASSTHRGEETQYF
TRBJ2-7	few	14	NA	TRBV6-2/TRBV6-3	TGTGCCAGCAGTACCCGGACGGGGACCTACGAGCAGTACTTC	CASSTRTGTYEQYF
TRBJ2-7	NA	14	NA	TRBV27	TGTGCCAGCAGAAAACAGGGCCGCGGCGACGAGCAGTACTTC	CASRKQGRGDEQYF
TRBJ1-1	NA	13	TRBD1	TRBV28	TGTGCCAGCAGTCTCAGGGGGCCAACTGAAGCTTTCTTT	CASSLRGPTEAFF
TRBJ1-2	NA	13	NA	TRBV6-5	TGTGCCATCGGACAGTCTGCTAACTATGGCTACACCTTC	CAIGQSANYGYTF
TRBJ2-7	NA	14	NA	TRBV30	TGTGCCTGGAGTGTACTTGGACAGACCTACGAGCAGTACTTC	CAWSVLGQTYEQYF